The following is a TCR beta chain sequence with its context. The data belong to a study of monozygotic twins with inflammatory bowel disease. The CDR3 spans 14 residues. CDR1 and CDR2 from the germline V gene are SGDLS and YYNGEE. Each sample's cDNA came from eight separate reactions. TCRdb re-called the 5' RACE reads, yielding one record per CDR3 amino acid sequence without DNA. The listing records around 380,000 distinct CDR3 sequences. This receptor was taken from a human donor with ulcerative colitis or Crohn's disease, or a healthy co-twin of an affected twin (not recorded which). The sequencing input was blood. The gene calls are TRBV9 and TRBJ1-3; TCRdb picks TRBD1, but there is no DNA to check that call. Here the CDR3 reads CASSVQTGGNTIYF.